The entry that follows covers one T cell receptor (beta chain) sequence. No antigen is known for it. The data were taken from a study of beta chain features in type 1 diabetes. Since all of the isolated RNA was reverse transcribed, expressed TCRB transcripts were what got sequenced. Assay used: immunoSEQ multiplex PCR; TCRdb lists only in-frame clones, some missing. The table has some 900,000 clones, roughly a sixth seen once. The V gene end was trimmed by 6 bases and the J gene end by 0 bases; junction bases not matched to a gene: 2. The germline V gene encodes CDR1 SQVTM and CDR2 ANQGSEA. This CDR3 has 13 amino acids. Broader study findings: TCRB rearrangement may or may not be influenced by HLA type; here this remained unresolved.

This chain uses TRBV29-1 with TRBJ1-3, with 7 bases that match TRBD1. The origin of this receptor is a woman in her late teens or twenties in good health. Input material: naive CD4+ T cells from blood. CDR3: CSVGDSSGNTIYF. DNA for the CDR3: TGCAGCGTAGGGGACAGCTCTGGAAACACCATATATTTT.